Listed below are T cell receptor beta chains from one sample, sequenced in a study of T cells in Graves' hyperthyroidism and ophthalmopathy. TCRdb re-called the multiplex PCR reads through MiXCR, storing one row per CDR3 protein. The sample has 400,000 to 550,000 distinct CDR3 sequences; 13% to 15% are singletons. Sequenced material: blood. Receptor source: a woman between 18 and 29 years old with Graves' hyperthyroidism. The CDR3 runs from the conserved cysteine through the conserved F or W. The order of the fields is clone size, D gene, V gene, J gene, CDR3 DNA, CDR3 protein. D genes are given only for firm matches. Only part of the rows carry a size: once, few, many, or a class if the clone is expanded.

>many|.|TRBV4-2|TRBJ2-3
TGTGCCAGCAGCCAAGGCAGAAGGGATACGCAGTATTTT
CASSQGRRDTQYF
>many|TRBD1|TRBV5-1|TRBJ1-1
TGCGCCAGCAATGTGGACAGGGCGAACACTGAAGCTTTCTTT
CASNVDRANTEAFF
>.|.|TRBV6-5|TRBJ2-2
TGTGCCAGCAGTTACTCGAATTTTGTTACCGCGAACACCGGGGAGCTGTTTTTT
CASSYSNFVTANTGELFF
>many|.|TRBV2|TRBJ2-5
TGTGCCAGCACGATTCCTAGCGTTCGTCGAGAGACCCAGTACTTC
CASTIPSVRRETQYF
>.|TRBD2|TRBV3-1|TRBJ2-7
TGTGCCAGCAGCACTCCGGGACTAGCGGGCCGGATGTGCGAGCAGTACTTC
CASSTPGLAGRMCEQYF
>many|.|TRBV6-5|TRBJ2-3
TGTGCCAGCAGTTACCAGCTTGGCACAGATACGCAGTATTTT
CASSYQLGTDTQYF
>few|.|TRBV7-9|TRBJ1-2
TGTGCCAGCAGCCTCACTCTAACCCCCCCCAATGGCTACACCTTC
CASSLTLTPPNGYTF
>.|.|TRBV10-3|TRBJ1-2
TGTGCCATCAGTGCTACAGAACCTAACTATGGCTACACCTTC
CAISATEPNYGYTF
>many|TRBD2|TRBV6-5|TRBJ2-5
TGTGCCAGCAGTTACGGGGGAGGGGTAGGGACCCAGTACTTC
CASSYGGGVGTQYF
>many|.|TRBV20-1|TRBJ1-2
TGCAGTGCTATGGGGGGCAGGGAATATTATGGCTACACCTTC
CSAMGGREYYGYTF
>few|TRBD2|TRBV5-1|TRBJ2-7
TGCGCCAGCAGCTTGGCTTCTAGCGGGGCCTACGAGCAGTACTTC
CASSLASSGAYEQYF